This T cell receptor beta chain was retrieved from a study of blood T cell repertoires in COVID-19. For the study at large: Acute-phase and convalescent COVID-19 samples originated in the United States, Italy and Spain.

This clone was observed a handful of times. With V trimmed by 4 bases and J by 10 bases, 11 bases remained unmatched. The germline V gene has CDR1 SGHRS and CDR2 YFSETQ. This CDR3 has 14 amino acids. This table comes from immunoSEQ multiplex PCR, and its TCRdb copy is limited to in-frame clones, with some not included. The sample lists some 100,000 clones, 80% seen once, with under 35% in the top ten. This receptor was taken from a man aged 65 to 85 with active or convalescent COVID-19. V usage is TRBV5-1 and J usage is TRBJ1-2, with TRBD1 matching 9 bases. The specimen was peripheral blood. Written as DNA, the CDR3 is TGCGCCAGCAGCGTAGGAACCGGACAGGGGTTCTACACCTTC. Encoded protein: CASSVGTGQGFYTF.